The 8 T cell receptor beta chains below all came from one sample that was sequenced in a study of sequential checkpoint blockade in melanoma. Indicated treatment: randomized to nivolumab then ipilimumab (arm A) or the reverse (arm B). The table came from immunoSEQ multiplex PCR; TCRdb's copy has only in-frame clones and leaves some out. Of approximately 6,000 clones listed, roughly a quarter were seen once; the top ten hold 8.1%. The material sequenced was tumor tissue (inferred from file names), taken from a patient given nivolumab and ipilimumab in sequence. Every receptor here comes from a human donor with melanoma.

This CDR3 is CSVDPLWTGELFF. Here the CDR3 DNA reads TGCAGCGTGGACCCCCTTTGGACCGGGGAGCTGTTTTTT. The chain combines TRBV29-1 with TRBJ2-2, with unresolved D. V dropped 6 bases and J dropped 5 bases, with 13 bases sitting between them. The CDR3 length is 13 residues. Germline loops: CDR1 SQVTM, CDR2 ANQGSEA.

V gene TRBV30 combines with J gene TRBJ1-1; possibly TRBD1 for D (5 bases). This CDR3 comprises 13 residues. The germline gives CDR1 GTSNPN, CDR2 SVGIG (reference sequence). The V gene lost 0 bases and the J gene lost 6 bases, with 11 bases spanning the gap. The CDR3 sequence: CAWSVGGVPEAFF. For the CDR3, the DNA is TGTGCCTGGAGTGTTGGGGGGGTCCCTGAAGCTTTCTTT.

This clone was observed at least ten times. The gene calls are TRBV11-3 and TRBJ2-7; 8 bases are shared with TRBD2. J gave up 3 bases and V 3 bases, and 10 bases lay outside the gene matches. CDR1 and CDR2 (germline): SGHNT, YENEEA. This CDR3 has 16 amino acids. The CDR3 DNA reads as TGTGCCAGCAGCTTGGCTTGGGCTAGCGGGCACTACGAGCAGTACTTC. The encoded protein is CASSLAWASGHYEQYF.

The V gene is TRBV5-1, the J gene TRBJ1-3; 8 bases are shared with TRBD1. The germline V gene has CDR1 SGHRS and CDR2 YFSETQ. V shed 1 base, J shed 0 bases, and the junction held 12 bases outside the gene matches. The CDR3 totals 19 residues. DNA of the CDR3: TGCGCCAGCAGCTTGTTCCCAGGGGGCCCTGCGAGCTCTGGAAACACCATATATTTT. This translates into CASSLFPGGPASSGNTIYF.

In its sample, this clone was seen a few times. The chain has TRBV28 and TRBJ1-5; 8 positions agree with TRBD1. Germline V gene data show CDR1 as MDHEN and CDR2 as SYDVKM. Unmatched junction bases numbered 18, after V lost 5 bases and J lost 6 bases. The CDR3 spans 18 residues. CDR3 protein: CASSPIAGRGPWVQPQHF. CDR3 DNA sequence: TGTGCCAGCAGTCCCATCGCTGGCAGGGGGCCTTGGGTTCAGCCCCAGCATTTT.

This chain joins TRBV9 and TRBJ2-2, with 7 bases identical to TRBD1. Germline V gene lookup returns CDR1 SGDLS and CDR2 YYNGEE. The CDR3 loop spans 16 amino acids. V gave up 2 bases and J gave up 6 bases; unmatched junction bases: 10. The CDR3 region has the DNA TGTGCCAGCAGCGTCACCTCCAACAGGGGAGCCGGGGAGCTGTTTTTT. Protein product: CASSVTSNRGAGELFF.

J is TRBJ1-2 and V is TRBV5-1; D might be TRBD1 (6 bases). Germline CDR1 SGHRS, CDR2 YFSETQ. This CDR3 is built from 14 residues. With 3 bases removed from V and 5 bases from J, the gap between germline ends came to 14 bases. DNA of the CDR3: TGCGCCAGCAGCTCCTGGGGGGCTGAGTATGGCTACACCTTC. Translating it yields CASSSWGAEYGYTF. Full variable domain (outside the CDR3, taken from reference TRBV5-1 and TRBJ1-2): KAGVTQTPRYLIKTRGQQVTLSCSPISGHRSVSWYQQTPGQGLQFLFEYFSETQRNKGNFPGRFSGRQFSNSRSEMNVSTLELGDSALYLCASSSWGAEYGYTFGSGTRLTVV.

The J gene is TRBJ2-3, the V gene TRBV15; possibly TRBD2 for D (7 bases). Germline CDR1 is LNHNV and CDR2 is YYDKDF (reference sequence). The V end lost 0 bases, the J end lost 3 bases, and 22 bases lay between the germline ends. This CDR3 region has 19 residues. The CDR3 DNA reads as TGTGCCACCAGCAGAGATTATTCGGGACTAACAGGGAGTACAGATACGCAGTATTTT. This gives the protein CATSRDYSGLTGSTDTQYF.